The 3 T cell receptor beta chains given below trace back to one sample, sequenced in a study of human T cells and chemical hapten exposure. Time point indicated: patch test 1, 2 weeks after DPC sensitization. The sample's treatment: therapeutic diphenylcyclopropenone sensitization with weekly scalp DPC. RNA extraction used unfractionated whole blood as the source of total RNA. TCRdb independently ran MiXCR on the RACE reads; one entry per CDR3 protein. Of 40,000 to 50,000 distinct CDR3 sequences listed, 4% are singletons. This sample comprised whole blood, obtained in connection with sensitization to the hapten diphenylcyclopropenone (DPC). The receptor source for this set is a man in his fifties or sixties with alopecia areata. Some clones in this sample may be carry-over from other donors' samples.

This clonotype was detected many times. The CDR3 DNA reads as TGTGCCAGCAGTTACCCACAGGGCCCCTACAATGAGCAGTTCTTC. This translates into CASSYPQGPYNEQFF. The genes are TRBV6-5 and TRBJ2-1; perhaps TRBD1 as D (6 bases). The CDR3 contains 15 residues. CDR1 and CDR2 from the germline V gene are MNHEY and SVGAGI. Trimming removed 2 bases at V and 2 bases at J, with 10 bases between.

There are many counts of this clonotype. The rearrangement uses TRBV11-2 and TRBJ2-4, with a weak D call TRBD2 (6 bases). The CDR3 loop spans 13 amino acids. Trimming removed 0 bases from V and 8 bases from J, with 8 bases in between. In germline, CDR1 is SGHAT, CDR2 FQNNGV. The CDR3 protein is CASSLDQRDIQYF. CDR3 in DNA: TGTGCCAGCAGCTTAGACCAGCGGGACATTCAGTACTTC.

This clonotype appeared many times. The chain combines TRBV6-5 with TRBJ1-5; no firm D call. The germline V gene has CDR1 MNHEY and CDR2 SVGAGI. The CDR3 has 13 amino acids. Trimming cost V 2 bases and J 9 bases, with 11 bases left between them. The CDR3 sequence is CASSYAGRGPQHF. The CDR3 region has the DNA TGTGCCAGCAGTTACGCAGGCCGGGGGCCCCAGCATTTT.